A single sample gave rise to the 29 T cell receptor beta chains below, sequenced in a study of T cell responses to AZD1222 COVID-19 vaccine. The assay was immunoSEQ multiplex PCR, and TCRdb's table has in-frame clones only and misses some. The sample has around 160,000 clones; roughly nine tenths are singletons. The source material was peripheral blood, sampled on day 0 of AZD1222 vaccination. These TCRs come from an adult in good health.

The chain employs TRBV19 and TRBJ1-5; possibly TRBD1 for D (6 bases). There are 15 residues in the CDR3. With 5 bases removed from V and 7 bases from J, the gap between germline ends came to 18 bases. Germline loops: CDR1 LNHDA, CDR2 SQIVND (reference sequence). The CDR3 sequence: CASSLYQGRGQPQHF. CDR3 DNA sequence: TGTGCCAGTAGTCTGTATCAGGGAAGGGGGCAGCCCCAGCATTTT.

The chain links TRBV5-1 to TRBJ2-5, with TRBD1 identical over 10 bases. This CDR3 region has 15 residues. The V segment lost 2 bases and the J segment 3 bases; nucleotides outside the gene matches: 4. Germline V gene data show CDR1 as SGHRS and CDR2 as YFSETQ. CDR3 protein: CASSLTGTGEETQYF. CDR3 nucleotide sequence: TGCGCCAGCAGCTTAACCGGGACAGGGGAAGAGACCCAGTACTTC.

The gene calls are TRBV10-2 and TRBJ2-2; D is uncertain. The V end lost 6 bases, the J end lost 6 bases, and 14 bases lay between the germline ends. Germline V gene sequence: CDR1 WSHSY, CDR2 SAAADI. This CDR3 is built from 14 residues. The CDR3: CASSLLPNSGELFF. The CDR3 nucleotides read TGCGCCAGCAGCCTACTACCGAATTCCGGGGAGCTGTTTTTT.

The chain is built from TRBV14 and TRBJ2-7, with 12 bases matching TRBD1. J gave up 4 bases and V 3 bases, and 7 bases lay outside the gene matches. The CDR3 length is 16 residues. Germline V CDR1 and CDR2: SGHDN, FVKESK. The DNA of the CDR3 is TGTGCCAGCAGCCAGTCACCGGGACAGGGGGCTTACGAGCAGTACTTC. Residues: CASSQSPGQGAYEQYF.

J is TRBJ1-5 and V is TRBV2; tentative D call: TRBD1 (6 bases). The CDR3 extends over 15 amino acids. CDR1 is SNHLY, CDR2 FYNNEI, per germline. V dropped 6 bases and J dropped 11 bases, with 23 bases sitting between them. CDR3 region: CASSRLGTRAEAQHF. The DNA for the CDR3 is TGTGCCAGCAGCCGCCTAGGGACACGGGCGGAGGCCCAGCATTTT.

The chain combines TRBV5-4 with TRBJ2-7; the D gene is possibly TRBD2 (5 bases). Deletions cut 0 bases from V and 5 bases from J, with 15 bases between. CDR3 length: 15 residues. CDR1 is SGHNT, CDR2 YYREEE, per germline (reference sequence). In DNA, the CDR3 is TGTGCCAGCAGCTTGGTGGACTGGGCTTGGGACGAGCAGTACTTC. Protein product: CASSLVDWAWDEQYF.

Regarding this clone: At one end the junction does not follow the germline gene, possibly because of a read error. The rearrangement uses TRBV5-1 and TRBJ2-5, with TRBD1 as a possible D gene (6 bases). Germline CDR1 is SGHRS and CDR2 is YFSETQ. The CDR3 is 14 residues long. In DNA, the CDR3 is TGCGCCAGCAGATTGGGGGCGGTCCAAGAGACCCAGTACTTC. As protein: CASRLGAVQETQYF.

The rearrangement uses TRBV7-6 and TRBJ2-7; D is perhaps TRBD1 or TRBD2 (6 bases each). The CDR3 totals 17 residues. Germline V gives CDR1 SGHVS, CDR2 FNYEAQ. The V gene lost 5 bases and the J gene lost 1 base, with 21 bases spanning the gap. As DNA, the CDR3 is TGTGCCAGCAGCCCACTAGGGGGGTCAGGGGCATCCTACGAGCAGTACTTC. Its translation: CASSPLGGSGASYEQYF. Variable domain in full (rest from reference TRBV7-6 and TRBJ2-7): GAGVSQSPRYKVTKRGQDVALRCDPISGHVSLYWYRQALGQGPEFLTYFNYEAQQDKSGLPNDRFSAERPEGSISTLTIQRTEQRDSAMYRCASSPLGGSGASYEQYFGPGTRLTVT.

The chain has TRBV3-1 (or the pseudogene TRBV3-2) and TRBJ1-2; D is uncertain. Germline V CDR1 and CDR2: LGHDT, YNNKEL (reference sequence). V lost 1 base, J lost 5 bases, and 8 bases lay in between. The CDR3 extends over 13 amino acids. CDR3 sequence (DNA): TGTGCCAGCAGCCAAGGACGGAGTTATGGCTACACCTTC. The encoded protein is CASSQGRSYGYTF.

This chain joins TRBV27 and TRBJ1-5, with 11 bases that match TRBD1. CDR1 MNHEY and CDR2 SMNVEV come from the germline V gene (reference sequence). V shed 9 bases and J 6 bases; nucleotides not matched to a gene: 7. This CDR3 spans 14 amino acids. The CDR3 DNA reads TGTGCCAGTTCTGGGACAGGGGGAATTCAGCCCCAGCATTTT. This translates into CASSGTGGIQPQHF.

The rearrangement joins TRBV27 to TRBJ1-6, with D perhaps TRBD1 (6 bases). Per the germline V gene, CDR1 is MNHEY and CDR2 is SMNVEV (reference sequence). This CDR3 contains 15 residues. Trimming shortened V by 4 bases and J by 5 bases, and 12 bases separated the two germline ends. The CDR3 loop is CASSSDRRDNSPLHF. The CDR3, as DNA: TGTGCCAGCAGTTCCGACAGGAGAGATAATTCACCCCTCCACTTT.

The V call is TRBV5-1, the J call TRBJ2-7; D possibly corresponds to TRBD2 (6 bases). In germline, CDR1 is SGHRS, CDR2 YFSETQ. CDR3 length: 14 residues. V was trimmed by 1 base and J by 2 bases, leaving 10 bases between them. CDR3 coding DNA: TGCGCCAGCAGCTTGTCTGGGGGGACCTACGAGCAGTACTTC. This encodes CASSLSGGTYEQYF.

Concerning this clone: The sample contains more than one DNA sequence encoding this CDR3. The genes are TRBV12-3 or TRBV12-4 and TRBJ1-1, with D uncertain. The V gene lost 3 bases and the J gene lost 1 base, with 6 bases spanning the gap. The CDR3 covers 13 residues. The CDR3 spells CASSFRENTEAFF. The CDR3 DNA follows: TGTGCCAGCAGTTTTAGGGAGAACACTGAAGCTTTCTTT.

The chain is built from TRBV2 and TRBJ1-1; 7 nucleotides line up with TRBD1. This CDR3 contains 12 residues. The germline gives CDR1 SNHLY, CDR2 FYNNEI. The V segment lost 5 bases and the J segment 7 bases; nucleotides outside the gene matches: 4. Here the CDR3 reads CASSSGTDEAFF. The CDR3 DNA reads as TGTGCCAGCAGTTCCGGGACAGATGAAGCTTTCTTT. Variable domain in full (rest from reference TRBV2 and TRBJ1-1): EPEVTQTPSHQVTQMGQEVILRCVPISNHLYFYWYRQILGQKVEFLVSFYNNEISEKSEIFDDQFSVERPDGSNFTLKIRSTKLEDSAMYFCASSSGTDEAFFGQGTRLTVV.

The V gene is TRBV29-1, the J gene TRBJ1-2; 8 nucleotides line up with TRBD1. This CDR3 is built from 13 residues. Germline lookup yields CDR1 SQVTM and CDR2 ANQGSEA. Germline trimming cut 4 bases from V and 4 bases from J; bases unmatched to any gene: 5. CDR3 amino acids: CSVVSGGTYGYTF. DNA for the CDR3: TGCAGCGTTGTCTCAGGGGGCACCTATGGCTACACCTTC.

The chain combines TRBV7-9 with TRBJ2-7, with D perhaps matching TRBD2 (5 bases). The CDR3 consists of 14 residues. Trimming pared 3 bases from V and 5 bases from J, leaving 14 bases between. Germline V gene sequence: CDR1 SEHNR, CDR2 FQNEAQ (reference sequence). The CDR3 DNA follows: TGTGCCAGCAGCTTGGACTTCAACGCCGACGAGCAGTACTTC. Its protein is CASSLDFNADEQYF.

The chain uses TRBV2 and TRBJ1-6, with D maybe TRBD1 (5 bases). CDR3 size: 15 residues. V was shortened by 8 bases and J by 5 bases, with 16 bases between the two germline ends. The germline V gene has CDR1 SNHLY and CDR2 FYNNEI. The CDR3 region has the DNA TGTGCCAGCCGCCTCAGGGACGACAATAATTCACCCCTCCACTTT. It is translated as CASRLRDDNNSPLHF.

The V call is TRBV2, the J call TRBJ1-3, with unresolved D. Germline V lookup: CDR1 SNHLY, CDR2 FYNNEI. The V and J ends lost 7 bases and 0 bases respectively, with 10 bases between them. The CDR3 is 14 residues long. The CDR3 DNA sequence: TGTGCCAGCAAGGGCAGCAGCTCTGGAAACACCATATATTTT. This gives the protein CASKGSSSGNTIYF.

This chain joins TRBV6-5 and TRBJ1-5; no firm D call. The CDR3 runs 15 residues. The germline V and J ends were trimmed by 6 bases and 4 bases, with 16 bases remaining between them. Germline lookup yields CDR1 MNHEY and CDR2 SVGAGI. The chain's CDR3 is CASRGSDGFNQPQHF. The CDR3 bases are TGTGCCAGCAGGGGATCAGACGGATTTAATCAGCCCCAGCATTTT.

The V gene is TRBV5-5, the J gene TRBJ1-5; no reliable D call. This CDR3 spans 15 amino acids. V shed 3 bases and J shed 1 base, with 11 bases lying between them. Germline V gene sequence: CDR1 SGHKS, CDR2 YYEKEE (reference sequence). CDR3 protein: CASSSAIQSNQPQHF. CDR3 DNA: TGTGCCAGCAGCTCGGCGATCCAGAGCAATCAGCCCCAGCATTTT.

V gene TRBV6-2 or TRBV6-3 combines with J gene TRBJ1-1, with D maybe TRBD1 (6 bases). The germline gives CDR1 MNHEY, CDR2 SVGEGT. The V end was cut by 1 base, the J end by 5 bases, with 14 bases between. This CDR3 region has 15 residues. CDR3 nucleotides: TGTGCCAGCAGTTACTTGGGGGCTGGAGGAACTGAAGCTTTCTTT. Its protein is CASSYLGAGGTEAFF.

The rearrangement joins TRBV19 to TRBJ1-5; D is possibly TRBD1 (5 bases). V gave up 6 bases and J gave up 1 base, with 22 bases separating them. This CDR3 has 18 amino acids. CDR1 is LNHDA, CDR2 SQIVND, per germline (reference sequence). The CDR3: CASSIITLLGESNQPQHF. The DNA of the CDR3 is TGTGCCAGTAGCATTATCACTCTTTTGGGGGAAAGCAATCAGCCCCAGCATTTT.

The chain recombines TRBV18 with TRBJ2-3, with 10 bases matching TRBD2. The CDR3 runs to 18 residues. The trim removed 1 base at V and 0 bases at J, leaving 7 bases unmatched. Looked up from germline, CDR1 is KGHSH and CDR2 is LQKENI. The CDR3 DNA is TGTGCCAGCTCACCACGGCTAGCGGGAGAGGGGAGCACAGATACGCAGTATTTT. Its translation is CASSPRLAGEGSTDTQYF.

DNA of the CDR3: TGTGCCAGCTCTCCGGGGGGAGGGCCCCTAGGCGAGCAGTACTTC. Translating gives CASSPGGGPLGEQYF. The chain has TRBV18 and TRBJ2-7, with 7 bases identical to TRBD2. Losses at the gene ends were 6 bases for V and 6 bases for J; bases not matched to a gene: 14. Germline loops: CDR1 KGHSH, CDR2 LQKENI. This CDR3 region has 15 residues.

The chain combines TRBV6-5 with TRBJ2-3, with 7 bases fitting TRBD1. CDR3 length: 15 residues. Unmatched junction bases numbered 12, after V lost 5 bases and J lost 7 bases. Germline assignment: CDR1 MNHEY and CDR2 SVGAGI. Here the CDR3 reads CASSQQGLVRYTQYF. For the CDR3, the DNA is TGTGCCAGCAGTCAACAGGGGCTAGTTAGGTATACGCAGTATTTT.

The gene calls are TRBV6-5 and TRBJ1-1, with a weak D call TRBD1 (6 bases). Germline CDR1 reads MNHEY; CDR2 reads SVGAGI. The CDR3 is 11 amino acids. The V gene lost 6 bases and the J gene lost 8 bases, with 10 bases spanning the gap. The CDR3 sequence is CASSSGQEAFF. CDR3 nucleotide sequence: TGTGCCAGCAGCTCCGGACAGGAAGCTTTCTTT.

V is TRBV6-5 and J is TRBJ2-2; D gene unclear. In germline, CDR1 is MNHEY, CDR2 SVGAGI. Trimming shortened V by 4 bases and J by 6 bases, and 9 bases separated the two germline ends. This CDR3 is 13 amino acids long. The CDR3 bases are TGTGCCAGCAGTTTCTCCCCCGCCGGGGAGCTGTTTTTT. Encoded protein: CASSFSPAGELFF.

The rearrangement links TRBV9 to TRBJ1-2, with D hard to call. The CDR3 spans 13 residues. Germline V gene data show CDR1 as SGDLS and CDR2 as YYNGEE. Trimming shortened V by 0 bases and J by 8 bases, and 11 bases separated the two germline ends. CDR3: CASSVDWGWGYTF. In DNA, the CDR3 is TGTGCCAGCAGCGTAGATTGGGGATGGGGCTACACCTTC.

The chain recombines TRBV11-2 with TRBJ2-5; 9 bases align to TRBD1. Germline V gives CDR1 SGHAT, CDR2 FQNNGV. V lost 1 base, J lost 4 bases, and 10 bases stayed unmatched. The CDR3 spans 17 residues. For the CDR3, the DNA is TGTGCCAGCAGCTTAGTCGCGGGGACAGGGTTGGGAGAGACCCAGTACTTC. This codes for CASSLVAGTGLGETQYF.